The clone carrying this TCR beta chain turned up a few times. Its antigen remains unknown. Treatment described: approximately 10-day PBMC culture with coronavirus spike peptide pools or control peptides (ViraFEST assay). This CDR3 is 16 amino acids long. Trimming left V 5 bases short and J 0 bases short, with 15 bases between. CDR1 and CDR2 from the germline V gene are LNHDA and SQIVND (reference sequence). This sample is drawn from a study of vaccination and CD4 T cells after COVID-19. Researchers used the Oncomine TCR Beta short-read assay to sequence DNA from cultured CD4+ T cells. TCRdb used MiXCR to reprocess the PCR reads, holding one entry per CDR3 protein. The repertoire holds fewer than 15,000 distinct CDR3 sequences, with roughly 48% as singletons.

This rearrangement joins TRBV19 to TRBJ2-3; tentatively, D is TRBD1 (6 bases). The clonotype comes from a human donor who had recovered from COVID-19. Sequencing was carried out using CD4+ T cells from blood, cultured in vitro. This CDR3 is CASSDIGQNSTDTQYF. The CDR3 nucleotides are TGTGCCAGTAGTGACATAGGACAGAACAGCACAGATACGCAGTATTTT.